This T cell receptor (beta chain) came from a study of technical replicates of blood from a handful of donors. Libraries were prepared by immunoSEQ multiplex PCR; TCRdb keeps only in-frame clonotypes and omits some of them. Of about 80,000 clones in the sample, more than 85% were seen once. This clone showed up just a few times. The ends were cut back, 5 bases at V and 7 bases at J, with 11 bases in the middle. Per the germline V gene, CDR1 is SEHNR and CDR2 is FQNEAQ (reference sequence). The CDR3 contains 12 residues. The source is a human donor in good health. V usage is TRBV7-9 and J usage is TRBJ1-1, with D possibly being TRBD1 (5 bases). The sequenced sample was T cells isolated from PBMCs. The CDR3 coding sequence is TGTGCCAGCAGCCAAACGGGGGATGAAGCTTTCTTT. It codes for CASSQTGDEAFF.